This TCR beta chain emerged from a study of long-term antiretroviral therapy in people with HIV (dated by TCRdb to between 2021 and 2023). In terms of the full investigation: Collection of the earliest samples took place about a decade ahead of the 2015 WHO recommendation for immediate ART, at a time when ART was typically delayed until CD4 counts fell. A retrospective serial study tested whether ART initiation and durable HIV suppression were associated with changes in peripheral blood TRB repertoire composition and diversity. The cohort contributed over 150 cryopreserved PBMC samples from a few dozen adults with confirmed HIV infection, collected serially over a mean of 6 years (range 1-12). About 40% of the 30 participants with HIV were female. No cross-contamination during QIAcube processing turned up in test extractions that ran a monoclonal T-cell line alongside 33 polyclonal samples. Findings and caveats that apply to the study as a whole: Because PBMC availability was limited, only the TCR beta chain was sequenced, with no alpha chain pairing. Expanded TRB clones identified before ART initiation dominated the repertoire across all time points, though the dominance fluctuated and decreased in many PLHIV after ART. The samples span the years 2004 to 2017, and the ART regimens used may be less effective than current regimens. Inferences about post-ART repertoire changes are limited because no data were available on ART adherence, viral resistance or therapy changes. CDR3 length ranges in HIV repertoires were narrower than in controls, and network structure suggested an antigen-experienced repertoire with only a slight naive shift after ART. Because cell numbers in pre-ART samples were limited, unsorted PBMC were profiled instead of sorted CD4+ and CD8+ T cells. A significant increase in TRB diversity was found to be associated with ART initiation, although TRB diversity was observed to remain significantly below that of transplant donor controls even after long-term ART.

The immunoSEQ hsTCRB v3.0 assay was used at survey level resolution for TRB variable region sequencing. The target sequencing depth for TRB was about 40,000-55,000 T-cell genomes per sample. An Illumina MiSeq with a v3 150-cycle kit was used to sequence the pooled TRB libraries. From the authors' description of their analysis: Repertoire analysis was performed in R inside a reproducible Nextflow workflow that covered QC, data transformation and analysis. LymphoSeq2, an R package for AIRR-Seq data exploration, was used to implement custom analyses. A handful of samples that yielded fewer than 5000 total TRB sequences were excluded, so that some 190 HIV repertoires were analyzed. Of the 188 retained HIV repertoires, roughly 61 were collected before and more than 120 after ART initiation. Repertoires were downsampled to 5000 TRB nucleotide sequences, and summary statistics were averaged over 100 downsampling iterations. Only TRB sequences with CDR3 regions of at least seven amino acids were retained for analysis. Diversity was measured with a Shannon entropy-derived clonality score and the Gini coefficient. Repertoire networks linked the top 5000 CDR3 amino acid sequences whenever two sequences differed by an edit distance of one. For TRB CDR3 amino acid sequences, GLIPH2 was used to predict antigen specificity groups and MHC restriction. To flag known associations with CMV, EBV, HIV or tissue antigens, CDR3 amino acid sequences were compared against VDJdb and McPAS-TCR. Pre-ART, post-ART and control groups were compared with Wilcoxon signed-rank tests and Holm-Bonferroni correction. As stored in TCRdb, this immuneACCESS dataset retains in-frame rearrangements with V and J assigned. A fraction of the clones does not appear; measured against another copy, unresolved V genes explain less than half of the discrepancy, and the remainder lacks a known reason. V and J calls and clone size are as listed in that table; D and trimming were resolved from the DNA. Here the sample has about 36,000 clones; 80% occur a single time. The ten top clones hold around 5.8% of the sample.

Participants were included only if at least one PBMC sample before ART initiation and at least two post-ART samples were available. Every participant with HIV received treatment in the United States of America. Before DNA extraction, cryopreserved samples of roughly 0.85-10 million PBMC were thawed and washed. At the time of the earliest PBMC sample for each participant with HIV, ages ranged from about 20 to 55 years. Per participant, PBMC samples came from 1-4 timepoints prior to ART initiation and 2-8 timepoints following ART initiation, for a median of 7 samples. Serial HIV viral load, CD4+ T-cell count, ART history and demographic data were obtained for every participant. Genomic DNA was extracted from unsorted PBMC with a Qiagen kit on a QIAcube, processed in batches of 12 samples. Including the terminal cysteine and phenylalanine, the CDR3 comprises 15 residues. Just the 45-base CDR3 DNA is kept, in frame starting at base 1. For CDR1 and CDR2, the germline V gene (reference sequence) lists GTSNPN and SVGIG. V is pared back by 0 bases and J by 7 bases, with 16 bases lying between the germline termini.

About this clone itself: There is no known antigen for this receptor. Nothing much larger sits one base from this clone, and base qualities are not available.

The sequence derives from a man aged 30-40 years with HIV. The specimen comprised unsorted PBMCs, sampled 3.4 years after starting antiretroviral therapy. This receptor chain uses TRBV30 and TRBJ2-1, with a weak D call of TRBD2 (6 bases match). The bases read TGTGCCTGGAGTGTAGCACTAGCCCGGGGTAATGAGCAGTTCTTC. It translates as CAWSVALARGNEQFF.